These 12 T cell receptor beta chains originate from one sample sequenced in a study of blood T cell repertoires in COVID-19. Some clones are missing from TCRdb's copy, which holds only in-frame ones; the method was immunoSEQ multiplex PCR. The repertoire includes about 33,000 clones, just over 85% of them detected once, and about 6.3% sits in the top ten. The sample taken for sequencing was peripheral blood. The source is a human donor in a cohort sampled during active COVID-19.

The genes are TRBV6-2 or TRBV6-3 and TRBJ2-7, with 9 bases aligning to TRBD2. With 5 bases clipped from V and 6 bases from J, the junction kept 8 bases outside the gene matches. The germline CDR1 and CDR2 sequences are MNHEY and SVGEGT. The CDR3 has 14 amino acids. The CDR3, as DNA: TGTGCCAGCAGTCCCCTAGCGGGATGGCGCGAGCAGTACTTC. Translated, it gives CASSPLAGWREQYF.

The V gene is TRBV19, the J gene TRBJ1-6; 7 nucleotides agree with TRBD1. The CDR3 sequence is 14 residues long. V lost 10 bases and J lost 9; bases outside the gene matches: 12. The germline V gene has CDR1 LNHDA and CDR2 SQIVND (reference sequence). CDR3 protein: CATSLDRVGSPLHF. CDR3 nucleotides: TGTGCCACCTCCCTCGACAGGGTTGGTTCACCCCTCCACTTT.

The V call is TRBV9, the J call TRBJ2-1, with TRBD1 identical over 7 bases. Losses at the gene ends were 2 bases for V and 5 bases for J; bases not matched to a gene: 7. There are 15 residues in the CDR3. Germline V CDR1 and CDR2: SGDLS, YYNGEE. In DNA form, the CDR3 reads TGTGCCAGCAGCGTTTCCGGGACAGCACACAATGAGCAGTTCTTC. This translates into CASSVSGTAHNEQFF.

V gene TRBV4-2 combines with J gene TRBJ2-2; possibly TRBD2 for D (7 bases). The germline V and J ends were trimmed by 3 bases and 2 bases, with 16 bases remaining between them. Germline CDR1 is LGHNA and CDR2 is YNFKEQ. This CDR3 is 17 amino acids long. The CDR3 reads CASSHPRGGSNTGELFF. In DNA, the CDR3 is TGTGCCAGCAGCCACCCTAGGGGGGGTTCAAACACCGGGGAGCTGTTTTTT.

The chain joins TRBV28 to TRBJ2-1, with 10 nucleotides matching TRBD2. The CDR3 totals 17 residues. The junction had 10 bases not matched to a gene; V was cut back by 4 bases and J by 4 bases. Germline V gene data show CDR1 as MDHEN and CDR2 as SYDVKM. The CDR3 sequence is CASSSYSGLADYNEQFF. In nucleotides, the CDR3 is TGTGCCAGCAGTTCCTACTCTGGACTAGCGGATTACAATGAGCAGTTCTTC.

The chain combines TRBV3-1 (or the pseudogene TRBV3-2) with TRBJ2-7, with 8 bases that match TRBD1. CDR1 is LGHDT and CDR2 is YNNKEL in the germline V gene (reference sequence). The CDR3 is 15 residues long. With V trimmed by 6 bases and J by 6 bases, 13 bases remained unmatched. CDR3: CASSLGQGIASEQYF. The CDR3 DNA reads as TGTGCCAGCAGTCTCGGACAGGGAATTGCCTCCGAGCAGTACTTC.

The J gene is TRBJ1-3, the V gene TRBV13; D may be TRBD1 (5 bases). CDR3 length: 16 residues. Germline assignment: CDR1 PRHDT and CDR2 FYEKMQ (reference sequence). V gave up 3 bases and J gave up 4 bases, with 16 bases separating them. The CDR3 nucleotides are TGTGCCAGCAGCTTCTCGGAGGGGCGAATAGGAAACACCATATATTTT. Its translation: CASSFSEGRIGNTIYF.

This chain joins TRBV15 and TRBJ2-1; a weak D match, TRBD2 (5 bases). Germline CDR1 reads LNHNV; CDR2 reads YYDKDF (reference sequence). Trimming removed 1 base from V and 0 bases from J, with 22 bases in between. CDR3 length: 20 residues. The chain's CDR3 is CATSRGVPGVGRVSYNEQFF. The CDR3 DNA is TGTGCCACCAGCAGAGGGGTTCCCGGGGTTGGGCGGGTCTCCTACAATGAGCAGTTCTTC.

This chain's CDR3 is CASSFAGGPGEQFF. The CDR3 DNA is TGTGCCAGCAGCTTCGCGGGGGGGCCAGGTGAGCAGTTCTTC. The rearrangement uses TRBV7-9 and TRBJ2-1; 9 nucleotides match TRBD2. The CDR3 runs 14 residues. Germline loops: CDR1 SEHNR, CDR2 FQNEAQ (reference sequence). With 3 bases clipped from V and 9 bases from J, the junction kept 6 bases outside the gene matches.

This sequence joins TRBV18 and TRBJ2-7, with D possibly matching TRBD2 (7 bases). Germline V lookup: CDR1 KGHSH, CDR2 LQKENI. The V and J ends lost 6 bases and 5 bases respectively, with 20 bases between them. The CDR3 length is 15 residues. This CDR3 reads CASSPSGRGAHEQYF. Written as DNA, the CDR3 is TGTGCCAGCTCCCCCTCGGGCCGGGGGGCCCACGAGCAGTACTTC.

The V gene is TRBV6-5, the J gene TRBJ1-1; 7 nucleotides align to TRBD1. CDR1 MNHEY and CDR2 SVGAGI come from the germline V gene. The CDR3 has 13 amino acids. V dropped 7 bases and J dropped 4; count of bases not matched to a gene: 6. CDR3 nucleotides: TGTGCCAGCAAAGACAGGGTGGGCACTGAAGCTTTCTTT. Its protein product is CASKDRVGTEAFF.

V usage is TRBV2 and J usage is TRBJ2-3, with 8 bases lining up with TRBD1. Per germline, CDR1 SNHLY and CDR2 FYNNEI. The J segment lost 6 bases and the V segment lost 7 bases, leaving 9 bases of the junction unmatched. This CDR3 has 14 amino acids. The CDR3 DNA sequence: TGTGCCAGCAAAGGGGACAGGACGCGGGATACGCAGTATTTT. Translating gives CASKGDRTRDTQYF.